This TCR beta chain was captured by sequencing in a study of technical replicates of blood from a handful of donors (dated by TCRdb to 2016 to 2017). The library was prepared using the immunoSEQ multiplex PCR assay. As stored in TCRdb, this immuneACCESS dataset retains in-frame rearrangements with V and J assigned. A fraction of the clones does not appear; measured against another copy, unresolved V genes explain less than half of the discrepancy, and the remainder lacks a known reason. The sample data list roughly 80,000 clones, and approximately 93% of these were observed just once. The ten largest clones represent about 0.41% of the sample. Details on this clone: Its antigen is unknown. The sample holds no much larger clone one base away, and base qualities are not on file.

The material sequenced was T cells isolated from PBMCs. The receptor's source is a human donor in good health.

The CDR3 region: CAWSVLSGDTQYF. In nucleotides, the sequence is TGTGCCTGGAGTGTACTATCGGGAGATACGCAGTATTTT. Recombination joined TRBV30 with TRBJ2-3; there is no confident call for the D gene. The CDR3 numbers 13 residues from cysteine through phenylalanine. Only the CDR3 part of the read is kept: 39 bases, read in frame from the first base. In the germline V gene (reference sequence), CDR1 corresponds to GTSNPN and CDR2 to SVGIG. V lost 0 bases and J lost 5 bases; the stretch between them is 9 bases long.